The 15 T cell receptor beta chains below come from one sample, sequenced in a study of radiation and T cells in renal cell carcinoma. Regarding time point: blood 2 weeks post-SBRT. The treatment denotes: 15 Gy SBRT to primary tumor, nephrectomy 4 weeks later. Libraries were prepared by immunoSEQ multiplex PCR; TCRdb keeps only in-frame clonotypes and omits some of them. The sample lists some 150,000 clones; roughly 89% were seen once. Sample: blood, taken from a patient whose treatment included radiotherapy and nephrectomy. The receptors stem from a woman aged 45 to 65 with renal cell carcinoma.

On this clone: Germline and junction disagree at one end, which may indicate a read error. J is TRBJ1-5 and V is TRBV6-1, with D perhaps matching TRBD1 (5 bases). This CDR3 is built from 14 residues. Germline-derived CDR1 and CDR2 are MNHNS and SASEGT. The CDR3 nucleotides read TGTGCCAGCCGTGAAATAGGGGACAATCAGCCCCAGCATTTT. It specifies CASREIGDNQPQHF.

V gene TRBV7-2 combines with J gene TRBJ2-7, with TRBD1 as a possible D gene (6 bases). V lost 2 bases, J lost 2 bases, and 19 bases lay in between. Germline V gene data show CDR1 as SGHTA and CDR2 as FQGNSA. The CDR3 has 17 amino acids. In nucleotides, the CDR3 is TGTGCCAGCAGCTTAAGGGCTATCACAGGGTACCCCTACGAGCAGTACTTC. It translates to CASSLRAITGYPYEQYF. The full variable domain, in which reference TRBV7-2 and TRBJ2-7 provide the parts outside the CDR3, is GAGVSQSPSNKVTEKGKDVELRCDPISGHTALYWYRQSLGQGLEFLIYFQGNSAPDKSGLPSDRFSAERTGGSVSTLTIQRTQQEDSAVYLCASSLRAITGYPYEQYFGPGTRLTVT.

The genes are TRBV6-5 and TRBJ2-7, with D possibly being TRBD1 or TRBD2 (5 bases each). The CDR3 extends over 14 amino acids. The ends were cut back, 5 bases at V and 2 bases at J, with 13 bases in the middle. Germline CDR1 and CDR2: MNHEY and SVGAGI. CDR3 protein: CASSMGVGAYEQYF. CDR3 coding DNA: TGTGCCAGCAGTATGGGGGTGGGGGCCTACGAGCAGTACTTC.

This clone was picked up one time. This chain connects TRBV7-2 to TRBJ1-1; possible D gene TRBD1, 5 bases. This CDR3 comprises 13 residues. Germline values: CDR1 SGHTA, CDR2 FQGNSA. Trimming took off 5 bases at V and 5 bases at J, with 12 bases between the two ends. CDR3 sequence: CASSPLEGTEAFF. As DNA, the CDR3 is TGTGCCAGCAGCCCACTCGAGGGGACTGAAGCTTTCTTT.

The chain joins TRBV6-5 to TRBJ1-2; TRBD1 agrees at 9 bases. This CDR3 is built from 14 residues. CDR1 is MNHEY and CDR2 is SVGAGI in the germline V gene. The J segment lost 5 bases and the V segment lost 7 bases, leaving 8 bases of the junction unmatched. The CDR3 loop is CASIEDRGRYGYTF. CDR3 sequence (DNA): TGTGCCAGCATCGAGGACAGGGGAAGGTATGGCTACACCTTC.

The V and J genes are TRBV19 and TRBJ1-5, with a weak D call TRBD1 (5 bases). V lost 5 bases and J lost 6, with 17 bases in between. Looked up from germline, CDR1 is LNHDA and CDR2 is SQIVND (reference sequence). CDR3 length: 15 amino acids. The CDR3 protein is CASSSRWQGIQPQHF. The CDR3 bases are TGTGCCAGTAGTTCCAGGTGGCAGGGAATTCAGCCCCAGCATTTT.

The J gene is TRBJ1-4, the V gene TRBV6-6; unclear D gene. V was cut by 6 bases and J by 5 bases, with 16 bases left in between. The CDR3 is 15 residues long. Germline assignment: CDR1 MNHNY and CDR2 SVGAGI (reference sequence). CDR3 bases: TGTGCCAGCAGCTCACGGCCAGCAGCAAATGAAAAACTGTTTTTT. It codes for CASSSRPAANEKLFF.

The V call is TRBV19, the J call TRBJ1-5; tentative D call: TRBD1 (5 bases). The V gene's germline CDR1 is LNHDA and CDR2 SQIVND (reference sequence). Trimming removed 5 bases from V and 3 bases from J, with 14 bases in between. The CDR3 is 15 residues long. CDR3 DNA: TGTGCCAGTAGTCTGGTGGGGGGACCCAATCAGCCCCAGCATTTT. Protein product: CASSLVGGPNQPQHF. Complete variable domain (other parts from reference TRBV19 and TRBJ1-5): DGGITQSPKYLFRKEGQNVTLSCEQNLNHDAMYWYRQDPGQGLRLIYYSQIVNDFQKGDIAEGYSVSREKKESFPLTVTSAQKNPTAFYLCASSLVGGPNQPQHFGDGTRLSIL.

CDR3 residues: CASRSTGGEYGYTF. Written as DNA, the CDR3 is TGTGCCAGCAGATCCACAGGGGGCGAGTATGGCTACACCTTC. This chain connects TRBV7-9 to TRBJ1-2, with 9 bases aligning to TRBD1. The ends lost 6 bases at V and 5 bases at J; junction bases unmatched: 7. From germline, CDR1 is SEHNR and CDR2 FQNEAQ (reference sequence). CDR3 length: 14 residues.

As regards this clone: Other DNA sequences from this sample encode an identical CDR3 as well. V and J are TRBV5-6 and TRBJ2-1, with TRBD2 matching over 7 bases. Germline-derived CDR1 and CDR2 are SGHDT and YYEEEE. CDR3 length: 15 residues. Unmatched junction bases numbered 5, after V lost 1 base and J lost 4 bases. CDR3 bases: TGTGCCAGCAGCTTGTCGGCTAGCGGTTACAATGAGCAGTTCTTC. Translating it yields CASSLSASGYNEQFF. The whole variable domain, filled in from reference TRBV5-6 and TRBJ2-1, reads DAGVTQSPTHLIKTRGQQVTLRCSPKSGHDTVSWYQQALGQGPQFIFQYYEEEERQRGNFPDRFSGHQFPNYSSELNVNALLLGDSALYLCASSLSASGYNEQFFGPGTRLTVL.

The chain is built from TRBV7-3 and TRBJ1-1, with 7 bases identical to TRBD1. The V and J ends lost 3 bases and 2 bases, in that order; junction bases with no gene match: 3. CDR3 length equals 14 residues. Germline CDR1 SGHTA, CDR2 FQGTGA. In DNA, the CDR3 is TGTGCCAGCAGCTTGACAGGGACAAACACTGAAGCTTTCTTT. Translated, it gives CASSLTGTNTEAFF.

This sequence joins TRBV5-1 and TRBJ2-3, with 7 positions matching TRBD2. After removal of 4 bases from V and 3 bases from J, the junction contained 11 bases not matched to a gene. The CDR3 consists of 16 residues. CDR1 and CDR2 (germline): SGHRS, YFSETQ. The CDR3 loop reads CASSLVPTGGTDTQYF. The CDR3 nucleotides are TGCGCCAGCAGCCTAGTCCCGACCGGGGGGACAGATACGCAGTATTTT.

This chain links TRBV5-8 with TRBJ2-2; possibly TRBD2 for D (5 bases). Trimming removed 7 bases from V and 5 bases from J, with 6 bases in between. The CDR3 extends over 11 amino acids. Germline V gene data show CDR1 as SGHTS and CDR2 as YDEGEE. CDR3 DNA: TGTGCCAGCCCGGGGACCGGGGAGCTGTTTTTT. The encoded protein is CASPGTGELFF.

V is TRBV7-9 and J is TRBJ2-1; 11 bases are shared with TRBD2. Germline V gene lookup returns CDR1 SEHNR and CDR2 FQNEAQ (reference sequence). The CDR3 covers 15 residues. With V trimmed by 4 bases and J by 8 bases, 7 bases remained unmatched. The CDR3 nucleotides read TGTGCCAGCAGCTCTCTAGCGGGGGGCGGAGATGAGCAGTTCTTC. Translation: CASSSLAGGGDEQFF.

V gene TRBV19 combines with J gene TRBJ1-1; 7 nucleotides agree with TRBD1. CDR3 length: 14 residues. Germline CDR1 LNHDA, CDR2 SQIVND (reference sequence). V was pared by 4 bases and J by 1 base, with 3 bases of the junction left unmatched. The CDR3 here is CASSTTGRNTEAFF. The CDR3 coding sequence is TGTGCCAGTAGTACGACAGGGAGGAACACTGAAGCTTTCTTT.